Below, 2 T cell receptor beta chains from the same sample are listed, as sequenced in a study of blood T cell repertoires in COVID-19. Sequencing was performed with immunoSEQ multiplex PCR; in TCRdb, only in-frame clones are kept and a portion is missing. Among 150,000 to 200,000 clones, 88% were seen once, and the ten largest hold roughly 9%. The sequencing sample was made of PBMCs or T cells enriched from blood (not recorded which). The receptors were sampled from a woman between 18 and 29 years old who had recovered from COVID-19.

The rearrangement uses TRBV30 and TRBJ2-7, with 7 bases that match TRBD1. Germline CDR1 and CDR2: GTSNPN and SVGIG (reference sequence). The V segment lost 0 bases and the J segment 13 bases; nucleotides outside the gene matches: 6. This CDR3 contains 11 residues. The CDR3 spells CAWSVFRGLYF. The CDR3 DNA follows: TGTGCCTGGAGTGTATTTAGGGGGCTCTACTTC.

The gene calls are TRBV11-2 and TRBJ2-1; 7 bases map to TRBD2. This CDR3 comprises 14 residues. In germline, CDR1 is SGHAT, CDR2 FQNNGV. V gave up 2 bases and J gave up 9 bases; unmatched junction bases: 7. CDR3 region: CASSLFGGGAEQFF. The CDR3 bases are TGTGCCAGCAGCTTATTTGGGGGAGGGGCTGAGCAGTTCTTC.